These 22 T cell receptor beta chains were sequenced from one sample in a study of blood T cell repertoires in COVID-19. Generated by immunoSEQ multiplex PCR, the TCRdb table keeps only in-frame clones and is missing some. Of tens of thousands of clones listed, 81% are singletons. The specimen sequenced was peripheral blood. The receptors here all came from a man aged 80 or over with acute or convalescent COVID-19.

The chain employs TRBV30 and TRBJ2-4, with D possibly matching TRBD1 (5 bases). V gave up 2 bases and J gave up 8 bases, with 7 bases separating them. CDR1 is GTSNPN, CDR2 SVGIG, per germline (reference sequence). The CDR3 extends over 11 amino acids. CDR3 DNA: TGTGCCTGGAGTCAGGGCGACATTCAGTACTTC. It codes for CAWSQGDIQYF.

This CDR3 is CASGLGLAGVLNEQFF. Here the CDR3 DNA reads TGTGCTAGTGGTTTGGGACTAGCGGGAGTATTGAATGAGCAGTTCTTC. V usage is TRBV12-5 and J usage is TRBJ2-1, with TRBD2 matching over 12 bases. The CDR3 sequence is 16 residues long. V trimming: 1 base; J trimming: 7 bases; junction bases outside the gene matches: 5. Germline CDR1 and CDR2: LGHNT and FRNRAP.

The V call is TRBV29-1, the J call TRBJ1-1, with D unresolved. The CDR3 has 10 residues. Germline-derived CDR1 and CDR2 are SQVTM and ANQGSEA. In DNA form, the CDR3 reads TGCAGTGGAGGGAGGACTGAAGCTTTCTTT. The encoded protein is CSGGRTEAFF.

The CDR3 DNA follows: TGTGCCAGCAGCCTTTGGACAGAAACTAATGAAAAACTGTTTTTT. This sequence encodes CASSLWTETNEKLFF. The J gene is TRBJ1-4, the V gene TRBV3-1 (or the pseudogene TRBV3-2); possibly TRBD1 for D (6 bases). V shed 4 bases and J shed 1 base, with 10 bases lying between them. Germline values: CDR1 LGHDT, CDR2 YNNKEL (reference sequence). The CDR3 totals 15 residues.

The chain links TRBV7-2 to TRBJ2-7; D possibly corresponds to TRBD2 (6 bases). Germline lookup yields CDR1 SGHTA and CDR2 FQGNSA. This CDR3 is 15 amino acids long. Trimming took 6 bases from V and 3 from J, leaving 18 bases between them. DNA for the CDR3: TGTGCCAGCAGTCCCAACACTGGCGGGGTCTACGAGCAGTACTTC. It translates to CASSPNTGGVYEQYF.

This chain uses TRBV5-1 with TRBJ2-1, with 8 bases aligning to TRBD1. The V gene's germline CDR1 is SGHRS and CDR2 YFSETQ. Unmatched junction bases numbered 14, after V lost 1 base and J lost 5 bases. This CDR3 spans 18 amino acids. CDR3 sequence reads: CASSLRIVGTGGNNEQFF. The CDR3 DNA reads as TGCGCCAGCAGCTTGAGGATTGTGGGGACAGGCGGGAACAATGAGCAGTTCTTC.

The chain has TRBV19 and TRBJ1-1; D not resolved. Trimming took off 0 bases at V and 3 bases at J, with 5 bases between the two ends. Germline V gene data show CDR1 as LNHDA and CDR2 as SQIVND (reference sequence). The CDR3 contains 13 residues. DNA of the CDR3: TGTGCCAGTAGTATAGATTCCTACACTGAAGCTTTCTTT. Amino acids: CASSIDSYTEAFF.

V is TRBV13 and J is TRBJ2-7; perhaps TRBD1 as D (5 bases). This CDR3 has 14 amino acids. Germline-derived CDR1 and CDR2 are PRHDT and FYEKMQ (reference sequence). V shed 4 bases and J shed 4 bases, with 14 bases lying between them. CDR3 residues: CASSSQGRGYEQYF. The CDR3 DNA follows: TGTGCCAGCAGCTCCCAGGGTAGGGGTTACGAGCAGTACTTC.

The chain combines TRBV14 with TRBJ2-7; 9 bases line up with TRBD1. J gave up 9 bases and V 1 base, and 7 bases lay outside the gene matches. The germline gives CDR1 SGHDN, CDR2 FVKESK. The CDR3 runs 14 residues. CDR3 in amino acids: CASSQGGQGLVQYF. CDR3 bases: TGTGCCAGCAGCCAAGGGGGACAGGGACTCGTGCAGTACTTC.

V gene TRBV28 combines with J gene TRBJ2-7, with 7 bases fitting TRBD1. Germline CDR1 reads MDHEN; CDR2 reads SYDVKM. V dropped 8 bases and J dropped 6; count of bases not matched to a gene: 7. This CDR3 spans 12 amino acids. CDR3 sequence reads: CASHSGGSEQYF. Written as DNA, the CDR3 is TGTGCCAGCCACTCAGGGGGATCCGAGCAGTACTTC.

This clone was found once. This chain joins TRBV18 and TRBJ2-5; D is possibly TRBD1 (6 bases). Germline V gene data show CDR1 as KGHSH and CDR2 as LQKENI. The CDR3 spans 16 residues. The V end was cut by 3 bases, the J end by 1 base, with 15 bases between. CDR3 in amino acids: CASSPWQGISQETQYF. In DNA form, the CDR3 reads TGTGCCAGCTCACCTTGGCAGGGGATAAGCCAAGAGACCCAGTACTTC.

The CDR3 region has the DNA TGTGCCAGCAGGGAACAGGGGGGTCAGCCCCAGCATTTT. Translated, it gives CASREQGGQPQHF. V usage is TRBV12-3 or TRBV12-4 and J usage is TRBJ1-5; 8 bases match TRBD1. This CDR3 comprises 13 residues. Losses at the gene ends were 6 bases for V and 6 bases for J; bases not matched to a gene: 4.

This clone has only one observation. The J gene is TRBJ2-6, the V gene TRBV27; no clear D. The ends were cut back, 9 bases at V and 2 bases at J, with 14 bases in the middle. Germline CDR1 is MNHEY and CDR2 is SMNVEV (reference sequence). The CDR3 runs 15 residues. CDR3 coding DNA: TGTGCCAGTCAAAAGTGGAGAGCTGGGGCCAACGTCCTGACTTTC. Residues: CASQKWRAGANVLTF.

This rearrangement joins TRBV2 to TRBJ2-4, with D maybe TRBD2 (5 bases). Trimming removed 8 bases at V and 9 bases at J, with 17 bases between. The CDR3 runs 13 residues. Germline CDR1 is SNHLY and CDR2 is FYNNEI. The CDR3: CASGRTGVGIQYF. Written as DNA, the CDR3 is TGTGCCAGCGGCAGGACTGGGGTCGGCATTCAGTACTTC.

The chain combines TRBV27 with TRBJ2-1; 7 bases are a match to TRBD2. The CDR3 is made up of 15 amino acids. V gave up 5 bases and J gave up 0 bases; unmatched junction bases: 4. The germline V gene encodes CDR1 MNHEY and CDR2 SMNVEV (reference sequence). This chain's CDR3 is CASSPSGSSYNEQFF. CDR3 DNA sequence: TGTGCCAGCAGTCCTAGCGGCAGCTCCTACAATGAGCAGTTCTTC.

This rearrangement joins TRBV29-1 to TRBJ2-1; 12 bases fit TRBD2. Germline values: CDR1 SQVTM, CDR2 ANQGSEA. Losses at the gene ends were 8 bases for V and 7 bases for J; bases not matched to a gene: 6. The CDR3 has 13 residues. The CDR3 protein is CSPWTSGTNEQFF. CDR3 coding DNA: TGCAGCCCCTGGACTAGCGGGACTAATGAGCAGTTCTTC.

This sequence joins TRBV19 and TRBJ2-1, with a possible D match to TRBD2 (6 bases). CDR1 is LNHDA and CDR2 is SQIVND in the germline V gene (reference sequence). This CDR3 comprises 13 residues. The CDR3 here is CGVADGSYNEQFF. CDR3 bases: TGTGGCGTAGCGGACGGCTCCTACAATGAGCAGTTCTTC.

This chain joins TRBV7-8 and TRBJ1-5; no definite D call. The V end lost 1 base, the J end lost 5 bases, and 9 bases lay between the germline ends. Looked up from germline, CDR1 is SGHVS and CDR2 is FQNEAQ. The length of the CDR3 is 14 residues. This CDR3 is CASSLVMFDQPQHF. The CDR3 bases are TGTGCCAGCAGCTTAGTCATGTTTGATCAGCCCCAGCATTTT.

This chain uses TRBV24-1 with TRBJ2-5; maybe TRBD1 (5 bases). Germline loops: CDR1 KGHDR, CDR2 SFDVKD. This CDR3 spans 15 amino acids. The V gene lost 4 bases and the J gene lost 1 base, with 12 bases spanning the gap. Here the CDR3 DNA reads TGTGCCACCAGTGACCCTTCAGGGTCCCAAGAGACCCAGTACTTC. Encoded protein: CATSDPSGSQETQYF.

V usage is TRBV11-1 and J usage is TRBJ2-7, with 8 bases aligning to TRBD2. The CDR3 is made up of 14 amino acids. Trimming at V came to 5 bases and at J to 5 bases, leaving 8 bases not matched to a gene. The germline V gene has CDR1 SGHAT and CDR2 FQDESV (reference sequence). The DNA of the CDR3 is TGTGCCAGCAGCCCAGAAGCGGGAGTCCACGAGCAGTACTTC. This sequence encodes CASSPEAGVHEQYF.

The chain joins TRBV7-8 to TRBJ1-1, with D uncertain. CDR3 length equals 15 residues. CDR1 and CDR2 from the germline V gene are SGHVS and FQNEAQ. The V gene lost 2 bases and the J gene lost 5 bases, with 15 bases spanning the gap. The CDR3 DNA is TGTGCCAGCAGCTTACAGAGTTGGAGTTCGACTGAAGCTTTCTTT. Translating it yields CASSLQSWSSTEAFF. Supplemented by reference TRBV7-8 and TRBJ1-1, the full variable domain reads GAGVSQSPRYKVAKRGQDVALRCDPISGHVSLFWYQQALGQGPEFLTYFQNEAQLDKSGLPSDRFFAERPEGSVSTLKIQRTQQEDSAVYLCASSLQSWSSTEAFFGQGTRLTVV.

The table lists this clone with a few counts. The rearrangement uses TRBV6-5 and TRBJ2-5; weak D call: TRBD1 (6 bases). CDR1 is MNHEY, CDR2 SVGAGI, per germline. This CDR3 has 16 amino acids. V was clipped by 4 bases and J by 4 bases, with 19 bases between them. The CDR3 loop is CASSLKQGAVRETQYF. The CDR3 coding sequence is TGTGCCAGCAGTTTAAAACAGGGCGCCGTACGAGAGACCCAGTACTTC.